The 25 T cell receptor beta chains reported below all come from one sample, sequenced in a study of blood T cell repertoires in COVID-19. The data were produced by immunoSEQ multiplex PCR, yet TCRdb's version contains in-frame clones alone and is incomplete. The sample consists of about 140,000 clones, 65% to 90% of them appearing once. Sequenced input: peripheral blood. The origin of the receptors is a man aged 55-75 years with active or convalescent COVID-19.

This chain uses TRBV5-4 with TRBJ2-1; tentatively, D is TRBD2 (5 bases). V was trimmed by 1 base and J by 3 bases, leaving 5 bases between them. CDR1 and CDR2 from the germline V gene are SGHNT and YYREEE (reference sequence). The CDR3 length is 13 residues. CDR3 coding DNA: TGTGCCAGCAGCTTGCGGGGCTACAATGAGCAGTTCTTC. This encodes CASSLRGYNEQFF.

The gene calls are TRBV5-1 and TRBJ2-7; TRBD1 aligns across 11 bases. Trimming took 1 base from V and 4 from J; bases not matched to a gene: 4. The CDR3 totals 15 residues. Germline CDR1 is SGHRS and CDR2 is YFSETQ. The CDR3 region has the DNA TGCGCCAGCAGCTTGAGGACAGGGGGCGCGTACGAGCAGTACTTC. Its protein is CASSLRTGGAYEQYF.

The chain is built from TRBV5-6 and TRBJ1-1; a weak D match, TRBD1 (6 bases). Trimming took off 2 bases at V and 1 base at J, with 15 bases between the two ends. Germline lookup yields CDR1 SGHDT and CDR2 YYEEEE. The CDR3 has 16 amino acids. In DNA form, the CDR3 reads TGTGCCAGCAGCTTTCCGGGGACAATGAGGAACACTGAAGCTTTCTTT. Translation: CASSFPGTMRNTEAFF.

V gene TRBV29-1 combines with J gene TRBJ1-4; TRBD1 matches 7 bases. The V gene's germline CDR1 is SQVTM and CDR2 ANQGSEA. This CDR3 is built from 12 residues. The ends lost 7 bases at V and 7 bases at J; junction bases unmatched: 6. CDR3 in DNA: TGCAGCGGGCGACAGGGTGGTGAAAAACTGTTTTTT. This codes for CSGRQGGEKLFF.

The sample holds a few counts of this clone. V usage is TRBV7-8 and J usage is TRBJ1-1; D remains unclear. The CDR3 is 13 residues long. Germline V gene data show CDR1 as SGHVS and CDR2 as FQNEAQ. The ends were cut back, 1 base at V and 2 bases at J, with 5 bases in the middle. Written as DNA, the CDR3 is TGTGCCAGCAGCTTAGGGCACAACACTGAAGCTTTCTTT. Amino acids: CASSLGHNTEAFF.

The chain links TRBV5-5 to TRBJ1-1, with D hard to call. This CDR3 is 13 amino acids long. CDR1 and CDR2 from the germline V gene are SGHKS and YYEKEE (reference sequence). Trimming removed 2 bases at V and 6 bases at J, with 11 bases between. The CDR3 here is CASSFEGAAEAFF. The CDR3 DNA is TGTGCCAGCAGCTTCGAGGGAGCGGCTGAAGCTTTCTTT. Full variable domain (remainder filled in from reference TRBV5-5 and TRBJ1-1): DAGVTQSPTHLIKTRGQQVTLRCSPISGHKSVSWYQQVLGQGPQFIFQYYEKEERGRGNFPDRFSARQFPNYSSELNVNALLLGDSALYLCASSFEGAAEAFFGQGTRLTVV.

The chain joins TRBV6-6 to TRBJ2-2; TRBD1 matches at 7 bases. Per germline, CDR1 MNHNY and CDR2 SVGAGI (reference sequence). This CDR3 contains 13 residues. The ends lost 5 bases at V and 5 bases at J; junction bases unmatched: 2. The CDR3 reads CASSKTGTGELFF. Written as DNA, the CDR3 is TGTGCCAGCAGTAAGACAGGGACCGGGGAGCTGTTTTTT.

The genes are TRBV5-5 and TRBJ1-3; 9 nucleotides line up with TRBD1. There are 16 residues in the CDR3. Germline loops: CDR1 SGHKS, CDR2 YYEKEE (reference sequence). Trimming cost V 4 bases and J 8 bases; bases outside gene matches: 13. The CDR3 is CASSPGLGQGFDTIYF. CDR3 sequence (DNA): TGTGCCAGCAGCCCGGGTCTGGGACAGGGATTTGACACCATATATTTT.

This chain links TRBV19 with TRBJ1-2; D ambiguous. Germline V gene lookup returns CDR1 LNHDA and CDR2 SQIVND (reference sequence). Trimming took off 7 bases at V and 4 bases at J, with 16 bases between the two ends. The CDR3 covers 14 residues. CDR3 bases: TGTGCCAGTATCGAGGGCCGCACGACCTATGGCTACACCTTC. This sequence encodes CASIEGRTTYGYTF.

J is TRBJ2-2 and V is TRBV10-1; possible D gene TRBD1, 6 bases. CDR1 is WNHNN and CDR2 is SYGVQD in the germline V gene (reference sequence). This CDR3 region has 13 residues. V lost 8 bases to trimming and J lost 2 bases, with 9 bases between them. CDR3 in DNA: TGCGCCAGCGGGACACCAAACACCGGGGAGCTGTTTTTT. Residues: CASGTPNTGELFF.

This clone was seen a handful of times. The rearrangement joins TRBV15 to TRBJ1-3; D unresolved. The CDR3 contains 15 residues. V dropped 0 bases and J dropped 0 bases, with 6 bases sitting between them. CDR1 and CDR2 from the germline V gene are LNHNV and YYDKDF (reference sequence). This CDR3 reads CATSRDRSSGNTIYF. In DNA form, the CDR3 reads TGTGCCACCAGCAGAGATCGGAGCTCTGGAAACACCATATATTTT.

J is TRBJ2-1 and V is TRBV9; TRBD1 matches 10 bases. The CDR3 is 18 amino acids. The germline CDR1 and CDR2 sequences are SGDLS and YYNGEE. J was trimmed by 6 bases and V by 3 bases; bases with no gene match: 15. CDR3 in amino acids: CASSGQGALGKRGNEQFF. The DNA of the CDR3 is TGTGCCAGCAGCGGACAGGGGGCCTTAGGTAAACGGGGCAATGAGCAGTTCTTC.

Here the CDR3 reads CASTPLGGTEAFF. In DNA form, the CDR3 reads TGTGCCAGCACGCCGTTGGGGGGCACTGAAGCTTTCTTT. This chain links TRBV9 with TRBJ1-1, with a weak D call TRBD1 (5 bases). The CDR3 has 13 amino acids. The germline V gene encodes CDR1 SGDLS and CDR2 YYNGEE. Trimming shortened V by 6 bases and J by 4 bases, and 13 bases separated the two germline ends.

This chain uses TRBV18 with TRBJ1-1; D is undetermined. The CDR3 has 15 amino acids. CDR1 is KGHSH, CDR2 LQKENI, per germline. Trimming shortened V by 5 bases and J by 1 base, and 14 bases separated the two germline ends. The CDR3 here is CASSTNGIANTEAFF. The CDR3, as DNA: TGTGCCAGCTCAACAAACGGGATTGCGAACACTGAAGCTTTCTTT.

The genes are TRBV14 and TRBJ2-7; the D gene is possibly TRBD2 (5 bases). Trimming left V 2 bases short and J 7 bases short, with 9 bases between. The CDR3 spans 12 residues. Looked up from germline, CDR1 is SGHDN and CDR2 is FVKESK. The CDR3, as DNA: TGTGCCAGCAGCCAACTATCGGGGGAGCAGTACTTC. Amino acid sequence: CASSQLSGEQYF. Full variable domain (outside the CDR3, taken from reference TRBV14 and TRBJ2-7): EAGVTQFPSHSVIEKGQTVTLRCDPISGHDNLYWYRRVMGKEIKFLLHFVKESKQDESGMPNNRFLAERTGGTYSTLKVQPAELEDSGVYFCASSQLSGEQYFGPGTRLTVT.

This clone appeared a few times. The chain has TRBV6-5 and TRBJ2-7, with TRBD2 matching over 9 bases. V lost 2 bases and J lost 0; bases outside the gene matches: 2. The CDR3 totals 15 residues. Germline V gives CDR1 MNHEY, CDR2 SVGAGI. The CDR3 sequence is CASSYLAGYSYEQYV. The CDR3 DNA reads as TGTGCCAGCAGTTACCTAGCGGGGTACTCCTACGAGCAGTACGTC.

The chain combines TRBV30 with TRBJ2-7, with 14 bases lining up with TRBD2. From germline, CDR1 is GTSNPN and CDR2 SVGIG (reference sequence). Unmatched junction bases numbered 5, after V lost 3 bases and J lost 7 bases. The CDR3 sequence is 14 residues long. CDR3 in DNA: TGTGCCTGGAGCCAACGACTAGCGGGAGGGGAGCAGTACGTC. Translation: CAWSQRLAGGEQYV.

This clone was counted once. The CDR3 reads CASSVEPGGMPQHF. CDR3 sequence (DNA): TGTGCCAGCAGCGTAGAACCAGGGGGGATGCCCCAGCATTTT. The chain is built from TRBV9 and TRBJ1-5; TRBD1 matches at 7 bases. The V gene end was trimmed by 0 bases and the J gene end by 9 bases; junction bases not matched to a gene: 6. Per the germline V gene, CDR1 is SGDLS and CDR2 is YYNGEE. The CDR3 is 14 amino acids. Filled out from reference TRBV9 and TRBJ1-5, the complete variable domain reads DSGVTQTPKHLITATGQRVTLRCSPRSGDLSVYWYQQSLDQGLQFLIQYYNGEERAKGNILERFSAQQFPDLHSELNLSSLELGDSALYFCASSVEPGGMPQHFGDGTRLSIL.

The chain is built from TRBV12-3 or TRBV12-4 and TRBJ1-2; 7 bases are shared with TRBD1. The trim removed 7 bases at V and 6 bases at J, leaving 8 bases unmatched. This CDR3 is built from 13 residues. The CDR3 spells CASILDRDHGYTF. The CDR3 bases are TGTGCCAGCATTCTCGACAGGGACCATGGCTACACCTTC.

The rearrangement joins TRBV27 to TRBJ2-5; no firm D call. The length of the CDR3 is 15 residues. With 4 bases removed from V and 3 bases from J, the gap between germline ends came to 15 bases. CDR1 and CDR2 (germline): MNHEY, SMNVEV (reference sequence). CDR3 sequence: CASSYRGDSEETQYF. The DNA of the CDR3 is TGTGCCAGCAGTTACCGCGGTGACTCGGAAGAGACCCAGTACTTC.

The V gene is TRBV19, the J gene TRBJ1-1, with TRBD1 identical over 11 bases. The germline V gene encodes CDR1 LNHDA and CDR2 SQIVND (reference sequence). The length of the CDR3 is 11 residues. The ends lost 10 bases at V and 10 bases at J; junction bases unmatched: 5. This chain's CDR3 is CATWTGGLAFF. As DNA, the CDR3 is TGTGCCACCTGGACAGGGGGCTTAGCTTTCTTT.

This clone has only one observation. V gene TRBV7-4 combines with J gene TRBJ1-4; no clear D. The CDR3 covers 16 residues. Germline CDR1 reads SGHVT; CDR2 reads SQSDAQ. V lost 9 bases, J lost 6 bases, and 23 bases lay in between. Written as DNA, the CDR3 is TGTGCCAGTCTGCGATTCCCCTTTCGGTTGGATGAAAAACTGTTTTTT. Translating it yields CASLRFPFRLDEKLFF.

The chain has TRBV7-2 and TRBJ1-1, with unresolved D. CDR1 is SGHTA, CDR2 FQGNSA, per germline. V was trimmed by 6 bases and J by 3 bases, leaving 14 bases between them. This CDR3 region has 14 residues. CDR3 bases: TGTGCCAGCAGACGAGATTTTGATGACACTGAAGCTTTCTTT. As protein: CASRRDFDDTEAFF.

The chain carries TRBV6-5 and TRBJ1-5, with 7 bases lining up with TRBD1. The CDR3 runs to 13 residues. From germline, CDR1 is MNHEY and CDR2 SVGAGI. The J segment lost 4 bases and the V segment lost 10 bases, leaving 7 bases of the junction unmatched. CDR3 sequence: CATLDRENQPQHF. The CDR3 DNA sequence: TGTGCCACATTAGACAGGGAGAATCAGCCCCAGCATTTT.

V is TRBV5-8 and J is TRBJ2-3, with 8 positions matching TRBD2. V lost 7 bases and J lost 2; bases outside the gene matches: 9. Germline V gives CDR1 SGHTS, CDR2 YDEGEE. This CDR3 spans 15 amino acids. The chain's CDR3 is CASPSERESTDTQYF. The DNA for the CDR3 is TGTGCCAGCCCCTCCGAGCGGGAGTCCACAGATACGCAGTATTTT.